One and the same sample provided the 31 T cell receptor beta chains below, sequenced in a study of blood T cell repertoires in COVID-19. Clones were sequenced by immunoSEQ multiplex PCR, and TCRdb holds only the in-frame ones, with some missing. There are nearly 200,000 clones in the sample; 85% occur only once, and approximately 0.97% lies in the top ten. The specimen sequenced was peripheral blood. These receptors were obtained from a man aged 60 to 69 with COVID-19, enrolled during active disease.

The rearrangement joins TRBV30 to TRBJ2-3; 15 positions agree with TRBD2. The ends lost 2 bases at V and 5 bases at J; junction bases unmatched: 8. The CDR3 is 17 amino acids. Looked up from germline, CDR1 is GTSNPN and CDR2 is SVGIG (reference sequence). The CDR3 DNA reads as TGTGCCTGGAGTTCTGGACTAGCGGGAGGGGTTGGAGATACGCAGTATTTT. The encoded protein is CAWSSGLAGGVGDTQYF.

V usage is TRBV7-2 and J usage is TRBJ1-3; D remains ambiguous. This CDR3 has 14 residues. From germline, CDR1 is SGHTA and CDR2 FQGNSA. The V end lost 1 base, the J end lost 6 bases, and 10 bases lay between the germline ends. The CDR3 region is CASSLGSEQNTIYF. The CDR3 DNA is TGTGCCAGCAGCTTAGGCTCTGAGCAAAACACCATATATTTT.

V and J are TRBV9 and TRBJ2-5; TRBD1 matches at 7 bases. After removal of 4 bases from V and 5 bases from J, the junction contained 8 bases not matched to a gene. CDR3 length equals 14 residues. Germline CDR1 and CDR2: SGDLS and YYNGEE. The CDR3 region has the DNA TGTGCCAGCAGCCTGGGACAGTCTAAGGAGACCCAGTACTTC. Residues: CASSLGQSKETQYF. The full variable domain, with the rest looked up from reference TRBV9 and TRBJ2-5, is DSGVTQTPKHLITATGQRVTLRCSPRSGDLSVYWYQQSLDQGLQFLIQYYNGEERAKGNILERFSAQQFPDLHSELNLSSLELGDSALYFCASSLGQSKETQYFGPGTRLLVL.

This chain connects TRBV7-7 to TRBJ2-2, with D hard to call. V was pared by 8 bases and J by 1 base, with 8 bases between. The CDR3 is made up of 13 amino acids. Germline V gene sequence: CDR1 SSHAT, CDR2 FNYEAQ (reference sequence). The CDR3 sequence: CASSAGNTGELFF. The CDR3 region has the DNA TGTGCCAGCTCCGCAGGGAACACCGGGGAGCTGTTTTTT.

The chain joins TRBV19 to TRBJ1-1; weak D call: TRBD1 (6 bases). The CDR3 sequence is 14 residues long. From germline, CDR1 is LNHDA and CDR2 SQIVND (reference sequence). V was pared by 6 bases and J by 2 bases, with 13 bases between. CDR3 region: CASSLGQTNTEAFF. DNA for the CDR3: TGTGCCAGTAGCCTCGGACAGACTAACACTGAAGCTTTCTTT. The full variable domain, with the rest looked up from reference TRBV19 and TRBJ1-1, is DGGITQSPKYLFRKEGQNVTLSCEQNLNHDAMYWYRQDPGQGLRLIYYSQIVNDFQKGDIAEGYSVSREKKESFPLTVTSAQKNPTAFYLCASSLGQTNTEAFFGQGTRLTVV.

The chain is built from TRBV29-1 and TRBJ2-7, with 7 bases fitting TRBD1. The CDR3 totals 14 residues. Looked up from germline, CDR1 is SQVTM and CDR2 is ANQGSEA. The ends lost 7 bases at V and 2 bases at J; junction bases unmatched: 11. This CDR3 is CSARLDRSPYEQYF. DNA of the CDR3: TGCAGCGCCCGCCTGGACAGGAGTCCCTACGAGCAGTACTTC.

The rearrangement links TRBV2 to TRBJ1-3; D gene uncertain. Trimming shortened V by 3 bases and J by 1 base, and 10 bases separated the two germline ends. Germline V gives CDR1 SNHLY, CDR2 FYNNEI. This CDR3 is 15 amino acids long. CDR3 sequence reads: CASSEENTSGNTIYF. Written as DNA, the CDR3 is TGTGCCAGCAGTGAGGAGAATACTTCTGGAAACACCATATATTTT.

The V gene is TRBV9, the J gene TRBJ1-2; 8 nucleotides match TRBD1. V dropped 0 bases and J dropped 2; count of bases not matched to a gene: 3. Germline-derived CDR1 and CDR2 are SGDLS and YYNGEE. CDR3 length equals 15 residues. This CDR3 is CASSVEAGGNYGYTF. CDR3 DNA sequence: TGTGCCAGCAGCGTAGAGGCAGGGGGCAACTATGGCTACACCTTC.

The chain uses TRBV30 and TRBJ1-5, with 10 bases that match TRBD1. Per germline, CDR1 GTSNPN and CDR2 SVGIG (reference sequence). CDR3 length equals 13 residues. The V gene end was trimmed by 8 bases and the J gene end by 4 bases; junction bases not matched to a gene: 5. The CDR3 region is CAGGQGMNQPQHF. CDR3 bases: TGTGCCGGGGGACAGGGGATGAATCAGCCCCAGCATTTT.

In DNA form, the CDR3 reads TGCGCCAGCAACCCGGGACAGGGAAATTCACCCCTCCACTTT. Its protein is CASNPGQGNSPLHF. The V call is TRBV5-1, the J call TRBJ1-6; 9 positions match TRBD1. V shed 6 bases and J 7 bases; nucleotides not matched to a gene: 5. The CDR3 sequence is 14 residues long. The germline CDR1 and CDR2 sequences are SGHRS and YFSETQ.

This clone turned up a few times. V is TRBV19 and J is TRBJ2-1; 9 bases align to TRBD1. J lost 5 bases, V lost 2 bases, and 16 bases had no gene match. CDR3 size: 19 residues. Per germline, CDR1 LNHDA and CDR2 SQIVND (reference sequence). CDR3 loop: CASSIRDREGGGIHNEQFF. The CDR3 bases are TGTGCCAGTAGTATAAGGGACAGGGAGGGAGGGGGTATTCACAATGAGCAGTTCTTC.

The V and J genes are TRBV4-2 and TRBJ1-1; D not certain. Trimming left V 0 bases short and J 7 bases short, with 12 bases between. The CDR3 loop spans 14 amino acids. The germline gives CDR1 LGHNA, CDR2 YNFKEQ. CDR3 protein: CASSQEPGVGEAFF. CDR3 DNA sequence: TGTGCCAGCAGCCAAGAACCCGGGGTTGGTGAAGCTTTCTTT.

V and J are TRBV30 and TRBJ2-3; no definite D call. The germline V gene has CDR1 GTSNPN and CDR2 SVGIG (reference sequence). Trimming removed 1 base at V and 0 bases at J, with 2 bases between. This CDR3 comprises 12 residues. CDR3 residues: CAWSASTDTQYF. DNA of the CDR3: TGTGCCTGGAGTGCGAGCACAGATACGCAGTATTTT.

The CDR3 loop reads CSASRTGGYNEQFF. CDR3 bases: TGCAGTGCTAGTAGGACAGGGGGTTACAATGAGCAGTTCTTC. V gene TRBV20-1 combines with J gene TRBJ2-1, with 10 bases lining up with TRBD1. With V trimmed by 3 bases and J by 4 bases, 3 bases remained unmatched. Germline V gives CDR1 DFQATT, CDR2 SNEGSKA (reference sequence). The CDR3 is made up of 14 amino acids.

The chain carries TRBV19 and TRBJ2-2; TRBD2 agrees at 8 bases. The V segment lost 5 bases and the J segment 6 bases; nucleotides outside the gene matches: 14. Looked up from germline, CDR1 is LNHDA and CDR2 is SQIVND (reference sequence). The CDR3 is made up of 17 amino acids. The CDR3 here is CASSSFRQRGKAGELFF. The CDR3 DNA reads as TGTGCCAGTAGTTCCTTTCGACAGCGGGGGAAGGCCGGGGAGCTGTTTTTT.

CDR3 bases: TGCAGCGGGGGCCTGGGACAGGGTCCTGAGCAGTACTTC. Translating gives CSGGLGQGPEQYF. The chain couples TRBV29-1 to TRBJ2-7; 9 bases fit TRBD1. The CDR3 has 13 residues. V gave up 7 bases and J gave up 7 bases; unmatched junction bases: 11. Germline V CDR1 and CDR2: SQVTM, ANQGSEA.

This clone was seen just once. The gene calls are TRBV18 and TRBJ1-1, with D possibly TRBD1 on 5 matching bases. The CDR3 consists of 15 residues. V lost 3 bases, J lost 2 bases, and 13 bases lay in between. The V gene's germline CDR1 is KGHSH and CDR2 LQKENI. The CDR3 sequence: CASSPSGGTNTEAFF. Written as DNA, the CDR3 is TGTGCCAGCTCACCGTCCGGGGGTACAAACACTGAAGCTTTCTTT.

The chain is built from TRBV28 and TRBJ1-2, with D possibly matching TRBD1 (6 bases). Looked up from germline, CDR1 is MDHEN and CDR2 is SYDVKM. The CDR3 runs 15 residues. Trimming took 5 bases from V and 6 from J, leaving 19 bases between them. CDR3 sequence: CASSTPGTPPDGYTF. The DNA of the CDR3 is TGTGCCAGCAGTACACCGGGGACACCCCCCGATGGCTACACCTTC.

The chain has TRBV5-1 and TRBJ2-3, with TRBD1 matching over 8 bases. The CDR3 runs 16 residues. J lost 5 bases, V lost 1 base, and 9 bases had no gene match. CDR1 is SGHRS and CDR2 is YFSETQ in the germline V gene. The CDR3: CASSLQGQGAEDTQYF. DNA of the CDR3: TGCGCCAGCAGCTTGCAGGGCCAGGGGGCGGAAGATACGCAGTATTTT.

With respect to this clone: A read error may account for a junction end that differs from germline. The chain joins TRBV5-4 to TRBJ2-1, with D maybe TRBD1 (8 bases). CDR3 size: 16 residues. Per germline, CDR1 SGHNT and CDR2 YYREEE (reference sequence). The CDR3: CASRLGGTGRNNEQFF. The CDR3 nucleotides are TGTGCCAGCAGATTGGGAGGGACAGGACGGAACAATGAGCAGTTCTTC.

The chain recombines TRBV6-5 with TRBJ1-2, with TRBD1 as a possible D gene (6 bases). This CDR3 spans 14 amino acids. Germline V gene sequence: CDR1 MNHEY, CDR2 SVGAGI. V shed 0 bases and J shed 6 bases, with 11 bases lying between them. CDR3 bases: TGTGCCAGCAGTTACTCGACCCCAGGGGATGGCTACACCTTC. Its translation is CASSYSTPGDGYTF.

The V call is TRBV10-3, the J call TRBJ2-7; D is possibly TRBD2 (6 bases). There are 12 residues in the CDR3. Looked up from germline, CDR1 is ENHRY and CDR2 is SYGVKD. V lost 6 bases to trimming and J lost 3 bases, with 9 bases between them. In DNA, the CDR3 is TGTGCCATCAGCGGGAGCCGCTACGAGCAGTACTTC. Protein product: CAISGSRYEQYF.

CDR3 coding DNA: TGTGCCAGCAGTGGACGGGTGCTTAACACCGGGGAGCTGTTTTTT. Translated, it gives CASSGRVLNTGELFF. This chain links TRBV2 with TRBJ2-2; no reliable D call. Trimming shortened V by 4 bases and J by 2 bases, and 11 bases separated the two germline ends. Germline CDR1 SNHLY, CDR2 FYNNEI. The CDR3 totals 15 residues. Full variable domain (rest looked up from reference TRBV2 and TRBJ2-2): EPEVTQTPSHQVTQMGQEVILRCVPISNHLYFYWYRQILGQKVEFLVSFYNNEISEKSEIFDDQFSVERPDGSNFTLKIRSTKLEDSAMYFCASSGRVLNTGELFFGEGSRLTVL.

The DNA for the CDR3 is TGTGCCAGCAGCTCCTGGTCAGGGGCTGGGGCCAACGTCCTGACTTTC. This translates into CASSSWSGAGANVLTF. The chain combines TRBV11-2 with TRBJ2-6, with D perhaps TRBD1 (6 bases). Per germline, CDR1 SGHAT and CDR2 FQNNGV. The length of the CDR3 is 16 residues. V was cut by 4 bases and J by 2 bases, with 12 bases left in between.

The rearrangement uses TRBV7-2 and TRBJ2-7; 12 positions agree with TRBD2. Per the germline V gene, CDR1 is SGHTA and CDR2 is FQGNSA. J was trimmed by 7 bases and V by 5 bases; bases with no gene match: 12. This CDR3 has 16 residues. CDR3 nucleotide sequence: TGTGCCAGCAGCCCCCGGACTAGCGGGACGGGGGGAGAGCAGTACTTC. It yields the protein CASSPRTSGTGGEQYF.

The chain recombines TRBV6-1 with TRBJ1-2; 8 bases match TRBD1. The CDR3 has 15 amino acids. V was clipped by 2 bases and J by 2 bases; unmatched bases: 4. Germline V gene data show CDR1 as MNHNS and CDR2 as SASEGT. The CDR3 DNA follows: TGTGCCAGCAGTGAAAGGGACAGGCTAAACTATGGCTACACCTTC. Translation gives CASSERDRLNYGYTF.

This chain uses TRBV7-2 with TRBJ1-1; the D is unclear. Trimming shortened V by 3 bases and J by 1 base, and 6 bases separated the two germline ends. Looked up from germline, CDR1 is SGHTA and CDR2 is FQGNSA. The CDR3 covers 13 residues. CDR3 nucleotide sequence: TGTGCCAGCAGCTTGGGCAGGAACACTGAAGCTTTCTTT. This gives the protein CASSLGRNTEAFF.

The chain combines TRBV10-2 with TRBJ1-2; TRBD1 agrees at 7 bases. The CDR3 has 14 amino acids. Per the germline V gene, CDR1 is WSHSY and CDR2 is SAAADI. The V gene end was trimmed by 7 bases and the J gene end by 3 bases; junction bases not matched to a gene: 8. CDR3 nucleotides: TGCGCCAGCACTCCGGGACAGAACCACTATGGCTACACCTTC. It is translated as CASTPGQNHYGYTF.

The rearrangement uses TRBV12-2 and TRBJ2-3; the table's D call of TRBD2 was not tested on the DNA. TRBV12-2 corresponds to a pseudogene. The CDR3 length is 17 residues. The CDR3 protein is CASRLALRGNLTDTQYF. Written as DNA, the CDR3 is TGTGCAAGTCGCTTAGCGCTGCGGGGCAATCTAACAGATACGCAGTATTTT.

The rearrangement uses TRBV28 and TRBJ1-2, with unresolved D. The CDR3 totals 12 residues. V gave up 3 bases and J gave up 4 bases, with 6 bases separating them. Germline-derived CDR1 and CDR2 are MDHEN and SYDVKM. The CDR3 region is CASSLFSYGYTF. CDR3 in DNA: TGTGCCAGCAGTTTGTTCAGCTATGGCTACACCTTC.

The DNA of the CDR3 is TGTGCCAGCAGGACACGGCTCAACACCGGGGAGCTGTTTTTT. Its protein is CASRTRLNTGELFF. The chain carries TRBV9 and TRBJ2-2; no clear D. The CDR3 has 14 residues. V lost 5 bases and J lost 2, with 10 bases in between. The V gene's germline CDR1 is SGDLS and CDR2 YYNGEE.